Listed here is a single T cell receptor beta chain. Its specificity is unknown. The sample belongs to a study of blood T cells in healthy people across ages. General study findings and limits: TCR beta diversity per million T cells fell roughly linearly with age. Diversity was higher, and naive CD4+ cells more numerous, in long-lived donors than in aged donors. It was held that the diversity estimates obtained from one million T cells were underestimates.

Trimming cost V 5 bases and J 2 bases; bases outside gene matches: 5. In germline, CDR1 is MNHEY, CDR2 SMNVEV (reference sequence). This CDR3 is 14 amino acids long. A second PCR, run for 7 to 11 cycles, used a sample-barcoded 5' primer plus a J-beta primer mix. Unique molecular identifiers of 12 random nucleotides labeled each cDNA. TCRdb called the 5' RACE reads again in MiXCR, with one record for every CDR3 protein. The top ten hold around 2.1% of the sample, which has 1.5 million to 2 million distinct CDR3 sequences, approximately 50% seen once. The rearrangement joins TRBV27 to TRBJ2-7, with 8 nucleotides matching TRBD1. Sequenced input: blood. This TCR came from a woman between 40 and 50 years old in good health. The CDR3 region is CASSKDRAAYEQYF. The CDR3 DNA sequence: TGTGCCAGCAGTAAGGACAGGGCGGCCTACGAGCAGTACTTC.